This entry concerns a single T cell receptor (beta chain). The target antigen is unknown. This sample is drawn from a study of cytomegalovirus exposure and HLA in healthy donors. The ends were cut back, 5 bases at V and 8 bases at J, with 21 bases in the middle. CDR3 size: 15 residues. Germline assignment: CDR1 SGHTA and CDR2 FQGNSA. TCRdb keeps only in-frame clones here, not all; method: immunoSEQ multiplex PCR. The sample contains more than 50,000 clones, 90% to 95% of which appear only once. Study-level findings and limits: Listed as cytomegalovirus-associated were around 160 TCR beta chains. CMV antigen specificity was confirmed in vitro for a few CMV-associated chains.

Sequencing was carried out using PBMCs. This TCR came from a young man in good health and CMV-seronegative. This rearrangement joins TRBV7-2 to TRBJ1-2; tentative D call: TRBD1 (5 bases). CDR3 in amino acids: CASSAGGDSTGGYTF. The CDR3 DNA reads as TGTGCCAGCAGCGCCGGAGGGGACTCGACTGGCGGCTACACCTTC.